This T cell receptor (beta chain) is drawn from a study of T cell repertoires in cytomegalovirus infection. Study background: The authors relied on CMV epitopes, both recently identified HLA-C-restricted and well-studied HLA-B-restricted.

This clonotype was seen only a few times. Its antigen is as yet unknown. This CDR3 region has 12 residues. V lost 3 bases to trimming and J lost 0 bases, with 3 bases between them. Germline V CDR1 and CDR2: SNHLY, FYNNEI. Whole-study findings and limits: Dominant in the ex vivo response were TCR beta clonotypes restricted by HLA-C and specific for CMV.

Via MiXCR, TCRdb re-called the reads, giving one row per CDR3 protein. The sample yields approximately 1,000,000 distinct CDR3 sequences, roughly 30% seen once. The chain combines TRBV2 with TRBJ2-7; the D is unclear. Sequenced material: cultured CD8+ T cells from PBMCs, taken from culture after CMV antigen stimulation. The receptor comes from a human donor in good health (CMV status not recorded). Some clones in this sample may be carry-over from other donors' samples. The CDR3 DNA is TGTGCCAGCAGTGACGGCTCCTACGAGCAGTACGTC. Its translation: CASSDGSYEQYV.